The 11 T cell receptor beta chains below were found in one sample sequenced in a study of T-cell memory formation after mild COVID-19. TCRdb re-analysed the 5' RACE reads in MiXCR, keeping a single row per CDR3 protein. The data hold 350,000 to 550,000 distinct CDR3 sequences, with under 20% observed a single time. The sequenced material came from PBMCs or a T cell subset sorted from them (not recorded which). The receptors were sampled from a man aged 18 to 30 who had mild COVID-19 (a few samples of this study predate the infection). Cell type and time point are not known.

This clonotype was seen ten or more times. This chain joins TRBV7-2 and TRBJ2-3; D gene unclear. V lost 3 bases and J lost 3, with 10 bases in between. This CDR3 comprises 14 residues. Germline CDR1 is SGHTA and CDR2 is FQGNSA. CDR3 nucleotide sequence: TGTGCCAGCAGCTTGTCACGTTGGACAGATACGCAGTATTTT. Residues: CASSLSRWTDTQYF. Full variable domain (outside the CDR3, taken from reference TRBV7-2 and TRBJ2-3): GAGVSQSPSNKVTEKGKDVELRCDPISGHTALYWYRQSLGQGLEFLIYFQGNSAPDKSGLPSDRFSAERTGGSVSTLTIQRTQQEDSAVYLCASSLSRWTDTQYFGPGTRLTVL.

The sample holds a few counts of this clonotype. The chain uses TRBV29-1 and TRBJ2-1, with D possibly matching TRBD2 (5 bases). CDR1 is SQVTM and CDR2 is ANQGSEA in the germline V gene. The CDR3 is 14 residues long. Trimming removed 7 bases at V and 0 bases at J, with 13 bases between. DNA of the CDR3: TGCAGCGACGGACGGACTCCCTCCTACAATGAGCAGTTCTTC. Amino acid sequence: CSDGRTPSYNEQFF.

This clonotype has a handful of counts. The V call is TRBV6-2 or TRBV6-3, the J call TRBJ2-3; unclear D gene. The CDR3 consists of 13 residues. Trimming stripped 7 bases from V and 8 bases from J, with 16 bases between. Germline-derived CDR1 and CDR2 are MNHEY and SVGEGT. The CDR3 DNA reads as TGTGCCAGCACCCCCGCGGCGGTGCGTACGCAGTATTTT. Translating gives CASTPAAVRTQYF.

This clonotype appeared a few times. The CDR3 region is CASSFSEGLVNEQFF. Here the CDR3 DNA reads TGCGCCAGCAGCTTCTCAGAGGGCTTGGTGAATGAGCAGTTCTTC. This chain links TRBV5-1 with TRBJ2-1; possible D gene TRBD2, 5 bases. Trimming took 2 bases from V and 7 from J, leaving 16 bases between them. Germline V lookup: CDR1 SGHRS, CDR2 YFSETQ. The CDR3 has 15 residues.

V and J are TRBV5-1 and TRBJ1-1; a weak D match, TRBD1 (6 bases). Germline CDR1 reads SGHRS; CDR2 reads YFSETQ. This CDR3 is built from 15 residues. Trimming pared 2 bases from V and 5 bases from J, leaving 16 bases between. CDR3 sequence: CASSLGGGVLTEAFF. CDR3 coding DNA: TGCGCCAGCAGCTTAGGTGGGGGCGTATTGACTGAAGCTTTCTTT.

This clonotype has a count of ten or more. This chain uses TRBV11-2 with TRBJ1-2; D is ambiguous. Per germline, CDR1 SGHAT and CDR2 FQNNGV. CDR3 length: 12 amino acids. V lost 8 bases, J lost 4 bases, and 11 bases lay in between. CDR3 sequence reads: CASAPQGYGYTF. The CDR3 nucleotides are TGTGCCAGCGCACCCCAAGGCTATGGCTACACCTTC.

V usage is TRBV7-2 and J usage is TRBJ2-1; 7 nucleotides agree with TRBD2. The CDR3 contains 15 residues. The germline V gene encodes CDR1 SGHTA and CDR2 FQGNSA. Germline trimming cut 1 base from V and 4 bases from J; bases unmatched to any gene: 4. The CDR3 coding sequence is TGTGCCAGCAGCTTAGGGTGGGGGGGTTACAATGAGCAGTTCTTC. Translated: CASSLGWGGYNEQFF.

Only a few counts were recorded for this clonotype. V gene TRBV6-2 or TRBV6-3 combines with J gene TRBJ2-5; no clear D gene. With 1 base removed from V and 4 bases from J, the gap between germline ends came to 4 bases. The germline V gene encodes CDR1 MNHEY and CDR2 SVGEGT. The CDR3 totals 12 residues. The CDR3 nucleotides are TGTGCCAGCAGTTACTTTGGAGAGACCCAGTACTTC. Its translation is CASSYFGETQYF.

This clonotype has only a few counts. The chain combines TRBV7-9 with TRBJ2-1, with 8 bases lining up with TRBD2. The germline CDR1 and CDR2 sequences are SEHNR and FQNEAQ (reference sequence). V shed 5 bases, J shed 5 bases, and the junction held 5 bases outside the gene matches. The CDR3 loop spans 14 amino acids. CDR3 in DNA: TGTGCCAGCAGCCCCCGACTAGCGCACAATGAGCAGTTCTTC. It is translated as CASSPRLAHNEQFF.

This clonotype has only a few counts. This rearrangement joins TRBV7-2 to TRBJ1-2, with a possible D match to TRBD1 (5 bases). There are 14 residues in the CDR3. Germline values: CDR1 SGHTA, CDR2 FQGNSA. V lost 0 bases and J lost 2, with 7 bases in between. CDR3 sequence: CASSLAEGNYGYTF. The CDR3, as DNA: TGTGCCAGCAGCTTAGCGGAGGGGAACTATGGCTACACCTTC.

The chain joins TRBV18 to TRBJ2-2, with no clear D. Germline CDR1 KGHSH, CDR2 LQKENI. The CDR3 extends over 16 amino acids. Deletions cut 1 base from V and 7 bases from J, with 16 bases between. This CDR3 is CASSPRAPGLDGELFF. In DNA, the CDR3 is TGTGCCAGCTCACCACGGGCCCCCGGGTTAGACGGGGAGCTGTTTTTT.